This entry describes one T cell receptor (beta chain). This specimen belongs to a study of blood T cell repertoires in COVID-19. Data came from immunoSEQ multiplex PCR; TCRdb stores just in-frame clones and leaves some out. The profile shows about 26,000 clones, about four fifths of them singletons. This CDR3 has 13 residues. The germline V and J ends were trimmed by 4 bases and 1 base, with 10 bases remaining between them. From germline, CDR1 is GTSNPN and CDR2 SVGIG (reference sequence). The clonotype comes from a human donor in a cohort sampled during active COVID-19. Sequencing was performed on peripheral blood. V usage is TRBV30 and J usage is TRBJ1-1, with no clear D. CDR3 DNA: TGTGCCTGGACCTCCGGGTCGAACACTGAAGCTTTCTTT. As protein: CAWTSGSNTEAFF.